This is a list of T cell receptor beta chains from one sample in a study of read filtering for tumor transcriptome and immune sequencing. TCRdb independently ran MiXCR on the reads; one entry per CDR3 protein. The sample has around 58,000 distinct CDR3 sequences; roughly 14% are singletons. The sequencing input was a population of CD138-negative cells sorted from bone marrow. The origin of the receptors is a donor over 35 with multiple myeloma. Each CDR3 is given with its conserved first and last residue. Each record gives: clone size, D gene, V gene, J gene, CDR3 protein, CDR3 DNA. The D gene is left open where the match is weak. The size of a clone is reported for some rows only, either as once, few or many, or as a class for expanded clones.

abundance: -
d_gene: TRBD2
v_gene: TRBV7-9
j_gene: TRBJ2-1
CDR3aa: CASGSRGFGVAGVHEQFF
CDR3nt: TGTGCCAGCGGCTCTCGGGGGTTCGGGGTAGCGGGAGTTCATGAGCAGTTCTTC

abundance: -
d_gene: -
v_gene: TRBV2
j_gene: TRBJ2-1
CDR3aa: CASEESGLGNEQFF
CDR3nt: TGTGCCAGCGAAGAGAGCGGACTGGGCAATGAGCAGTTCTTC

abundance: many
d_gene: TRBD2
v_gene: TRBV20-1
j_gene: TRBJ2-7
CDR3aa: CSVAGMVSYEQYF
CDR3nt: TGCAGTGTAGCGGGAATGGTTTCCTACGAGCAGTACTTC

abundance: -
d_gene: -
v_gene: TRBV20-1
j_gene: TRBJ1-1
CDR3aa: CSAREGVREAFF
CDR3nt: TGCAGTGCTAGAGAGGGCGTTAGAGAAGCTTTCTTT

abundance: few
d_gene: -
v_gene: TRBV18
j_gene: TRBJ1-3
CDR3aa: CASIRPAWGFSGNTIYF
CDR3nt: TGTGCCAGCATTCGGCCTGCGTGGGGCTTCTCTGGAAACACCATATATTTT

abundance: many
d_gene: TRBD2
v_gene: TRBV11-2
j_gene: TRBJ2-7
CDR3aa: CASSFAGTSGYEQYF
CDR3nt: TGTGCCAGCAGCTTTGCCGGGACTAGCGGCTACGAGCAGTACTTC

abundance: few
d_gene: -
v_gene: TRBV12-3/TRBV12-4
j_gene: TRBJ2-7
CDR3aa: CASSPYEQYF
CDR3nt: TGTGCCAGCAGTCCCTACGAGCAGTACTTC

abundance: -
d_gene: TRBD1
v_gene: TRBV18
j_gene: TRBJ2-1
CDR3aa: CASWPGQGNNEQFF
CDR3nt: TGTGCCAGCTGGCCGGGACAGGGGAACAATGAGCAGTTCTTC

abundance: many
d_gene: -
v_gene: TRBV3-1
j_gene: TRBJ1-6
CDR3aa: CASSQGQGWNSPLHF
CDR3nt: TGTGCCAGCAGCCAAGGGCAGGGGTGGAATTCACCCCTCCACTTT

abundance: many
d_gene: -
v_gene: TRBV25-1
j_gene: TRBJ2-7
CDR3aa: CASRGGGYEQYF
CDR3nt: TGTGCCAGCAGAGGGGGTGGGTACGAGCAGTACTTC

abundance: -
d_gene: -
v_gene: TRBV2
j_gene: TRBJ2-3
CDR3aa: CASSEGLGDTQYF
CDR3nt: TGTGCCAGCAGCGAAGGCCTAGGAGATACGCAGTATTTT

abundance: many
d_gene: TRBD2
v_gene: TRBV10-2
j_gene: TRBJ2-1
CDR3aa: CASGREYYNEQFF
CDR3nt: TGCGCCAGCGGGAGGGAGTACTACAATGAGCAGTTCTTC

abundance: many
d_gene: -
v_gene: TRBV29-1
j_gene: TRBJ2-3
CDR3aa: CSVELGTGTLTRSTDTQYF
CDR3nt: TGCAGCGTTGAGCTCGGGACCGGGACTCTGACTCGTAGCACAGATACGCAGTATTTT